This TCR beta chain comes out of a study of Graves' ophthalmopathy and Graves' hyperthyroidism. As for the study in general: Peripheral blood (taken before any treatment) was collected at initial diagnosis.

Regarding the study as a whole: From stable hyperthyroidism, ophthalmopathy was separated by a 13-signature model with 85% to 90% sensitivity and around 80% specificity.

Lactation, pregnancy, uncontrolled infections and other autoimmune diseases were all grounds for excluding patients. Amplifying from RNA transcripts, the study obtained TCR beta CDR3 regions. First-round RT-PCR used HTBI primers; second-round multiplex PCR followed. From the multiplex PCR reads, TCRdb called clonotypes with MiXCR, one entry per CDR3 protein. Of hundreds of thousands of distinct CDR3 sequences detected, just over 40% appear once; the ten largest clones hold over 2.5%. This clonotype was seen ten or more times. The antigen is undetermined. The sequence derives from an adult man with Graves' ophthalmopathy. What was sequenced was peripheral blood.

This CDR3 reads CASSLEGDEQYF. CDR3 bases: TGCGCCAGCAGCTTAGAGGGAGACGAGCAGTACTTC. The chain carries TRBV5-1 and TRBJ2-7; possibly TRBD2 for D (5 bases). The germline V and J ends were trimmed by 2 bases and 5 bases, with 8 bases remaining between them. Germline loops: CDR1 SGHRS, CDR2 YFSETQ. This CDR3 contains 12 residues.